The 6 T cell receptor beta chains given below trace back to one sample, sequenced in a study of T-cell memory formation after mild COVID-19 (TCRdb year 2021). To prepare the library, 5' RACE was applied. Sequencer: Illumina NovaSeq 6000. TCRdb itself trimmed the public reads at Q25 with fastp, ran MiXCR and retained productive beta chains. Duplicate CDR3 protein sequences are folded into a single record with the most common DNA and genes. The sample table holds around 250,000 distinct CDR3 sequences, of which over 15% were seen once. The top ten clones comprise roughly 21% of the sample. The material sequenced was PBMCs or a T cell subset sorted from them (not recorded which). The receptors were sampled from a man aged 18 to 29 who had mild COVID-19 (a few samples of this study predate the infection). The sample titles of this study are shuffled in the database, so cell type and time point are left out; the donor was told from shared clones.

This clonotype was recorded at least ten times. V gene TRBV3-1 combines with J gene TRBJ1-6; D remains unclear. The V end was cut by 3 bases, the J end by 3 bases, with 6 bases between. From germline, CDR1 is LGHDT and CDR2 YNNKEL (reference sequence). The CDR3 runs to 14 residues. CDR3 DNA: TGTGCCAGCAGCCATGCGGGCTATAATTCACCCCTCCACTTT. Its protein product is CASSHAGYNSPLHF.

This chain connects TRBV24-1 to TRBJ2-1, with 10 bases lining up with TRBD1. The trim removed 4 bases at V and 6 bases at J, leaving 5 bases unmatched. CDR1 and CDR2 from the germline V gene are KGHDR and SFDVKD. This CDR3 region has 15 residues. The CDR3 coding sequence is TGTGCCACCAGTGAACCGCGGACAGGGGGCAATGAGCAGTTCTTC. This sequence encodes CATSEPRTGGNEQFF.

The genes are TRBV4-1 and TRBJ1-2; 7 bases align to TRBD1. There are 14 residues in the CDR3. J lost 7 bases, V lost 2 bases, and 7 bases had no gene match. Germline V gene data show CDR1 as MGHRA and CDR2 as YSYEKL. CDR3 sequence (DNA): TGCGCCAGCAGCCAATCGACAGGGTCCTCTGGCTACACCTTC. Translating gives CASSQSTGSSGYTF.

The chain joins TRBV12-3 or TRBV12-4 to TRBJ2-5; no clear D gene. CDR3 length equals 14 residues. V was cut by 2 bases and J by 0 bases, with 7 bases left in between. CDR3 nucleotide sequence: TGTGCCAGCAGTTTAACCCCAGACCAAGAGACCCAGTACTTC. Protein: CASSLTPDQETQYF.

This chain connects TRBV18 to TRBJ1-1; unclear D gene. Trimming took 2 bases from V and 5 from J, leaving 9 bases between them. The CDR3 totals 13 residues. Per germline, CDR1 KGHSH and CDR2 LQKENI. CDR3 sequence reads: CASSPTSGTEAFF. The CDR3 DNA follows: TGTGCCAGCTCACCAACCTCGGGGACTGAAGCTTTCTTT.

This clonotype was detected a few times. CDR3 loop: CASSIKVGNTEAFF. The CDR3 bases are TGTGCCAGCAGTATTAAGGTGGGGAACACTGAAGCTTTCTTT. The rearrangement joins TRBV7-2 to TRBJ1-1; D gene unclear. V lost 6 bases, J lost 1 base, and 12 bases lay in between. Germline loops: CDR1 SGHTA, CDR2 FQGNSA. The CDR3 consists of 14 residues.